Below are 30 T cell receptor beta chains sequenced from a single sample in a study of blood T cell repertoires in COVID-19. The protocol was immunoSEQ multiplex PCR, while the TCRdb copy is restricted to in-frame clones and leaves out a portion. The sample records about 150,000 clones, about four fifths being singletons. The source material was peripheral blood. All receptors come from a man aged 65-85 years with acute or convalescent COVID-19.

The rearrangement joins TRBV5-1 to TRBJ2-1; 15 bases are shared with TRBD2. The germline gives CDR1 SGHRS, CDR2 YFSETQ. J gave up 1 base and V 1 base, and 9 bases lay outside the gene matches. There are 20 residues in the CDR3. For the CDR3, the DNA is TGCGCCAGCAGCTTGAGGACTAGCGGGAGGGGTGGGGATTCCTACAATGAGCAGTTCTTC. This encodes CASSLRTSGRGGDSYNEQFF.

The chain joins TRBV30 to TRBJ1-6; 10 nucleotides line up with TRBD1. Germline V lookup: CDR1 GTSNPN, CDR2 SVGIG (reference sequence). The CDR3 runs 15 residues. J was trimmed by 4 bases and V by 1 base; bases with no gene match: 1. The CDR3 sequence: CAWSGGQGYNSPLHF. For the CDR3, the DNA is TGTGCCTGGAGTGGGGGACAGGGGTATAATTCACCCCTCCACTTT.

The rearrangement uses TRBV18 and TRBJ2-5, with D possibly matching TRBD1 (6 bases). With 4 bases removed from V and 0 bases from J, the gap between germline ends came to 12 bases. The length of the CDR3 is 15 residues. Germline CDR1 reads KGHSH; CDR2 reads LQKENI. DNA of the CDR3: TGTGCCAGCTCACGCTTGGGACAATACCAAGAGACCCAGTACTTC. It encodes CASSRLGQYQETQYF.

The chain uses TRBV2 and TRBJ1-1; D is possibly TRBD1 (5 bases). Trimming removed 9 bases from V and 0 bases from J, with 11 bases in between. This CDR3 region has 13 residues. Per germline, CDR1 SNHLY and CDR2 FYNNEI. CDR3 sequence reads: CARARGMNTEAFF. The CDR3 region has the DNA TGTGCCAGAGCAAGGGGCATGAACACTGAAGCTTTCTTT.

This clone was detected only once. The chain is built from TRBV5-1 and TRBJ1-1, with TRBD1 as a possible D gene (5 bases). Germline CDR1 SGHRS, CDR2 YFSETQ. The CDR3 loop spans 15 amino acids. Deletions cut 4 bases from V and 0 bases from J, with 13 bases between. The CDR3 spells CASSQGPSMNTEAFF. The CDR3 nucleotides read TGCGCCAGCAGCCAGGGTCCTTCCATGAACACTGAAGCTTTCTTT.

The chain has TRBV5-8 and TRBJ2-6; D remains unclear. Germline V CDR1 and CDR2: SGHTS, YDEGEE. The V gene lost 7 bases and the J gene lost 0 bases, with 14 bases spanning the gap. The CDR3 is 16 amino acids. The CDR3 DNA follows: TGTGCCAGCGTGACAACAATGAGCTCTGGGGCCAACGTCCTGACTTTC. Protein sequence: CASVTTMSSGANVLTF.

The V gene is TRBV12-3 or TRBV12-4, the J gene TRBJ1-1; D ambiguous. Trimming removed 6 bases at V and 11 bases at J, with 13 bases between. This CDR3 has 11 residues. The CDR3 DNA reads TGTGCCAGCAGCGACGGGGTGGTTGCTTTCTTT. It encodes CASSDGVVAFF.

This clone was seen a single time. The chain uses TRBV30 and TRBJ2-5, with a possible D match to TRBD1 (6 bases). This CDR3 contains 13 residues. Germline CDR1 reads GTSNPN; CDR2 reads SVGIG (reference sequence). Trimming stripped 1 base from V and 5 bases from J, with 11 bases between. CDR3: CAWSASGAETQYF. The CDR3 DNA sequence: TGTGCCTGGAGTGCATCAGGGGCGGAGACCCAGTACTTC.

This clone was seen just once. The chain employs TRBV21-1 and TRBJ1-6; the D call in the table, TRBD1, was not verified against the DNA. TRBV21-1 is a listed pseudogene. This CDR3 contains 18 residues. The CDR3 loop is CASSKPWTGFLFNSPLHF. CDR3 sequence (DNA): TGTGCCAGCAGCAAACCCTGGACAGGCTTCTTATTTAATTCACCCCTCCACTTT.

This chain uses TRBV7-2 with TRBJ1-4; 9 bases agree with TRBD1. V was clipped by 5 bases and J by 7 bases; unmatched bases: 17. CDR1 is SGHTA and CDR2 is FQGNSA in the germline V gene. The CDR3 has 18 residues. The CDR3 bases are TGTGCCAGCAGCACTTACCAGCTACAGGGGGCGAGGAGTGAAAAACTGTTTTTT. Encoded protein: CASSTYQLQGARSEKLFF. The full variable domain, rest sourced from reference TRBV7-2 and TRBJ1-4, is GAGVSQSPSNKVTEKGKDVELRCDPISGHTALYWYRQSLGQGLEFLIYFQGNSAPDKSGLPSDRFSAERTGGSVSTLTIQRTQQEDSAVYLCASSTYQLQGARSEKLFFGSGTQLSVL.

The chain combines TRBV7-3 with TRBJ2-3; D unresolved. This CDR3 has 13 residues. With 5 bases removed from V and 6 bases from J, the gap between germline ends came to 12 bases. CDR1 is SGHTA and CDR2 is FQGTGA in the germline V gene. The CDR3 DNA reads as TGTGCCAGCAGCCTCCAGGCTTTCGATACGCAGTATTTT. Translated, it gives CASSLQAFDTQYF.

This clone has just a few counts. The chain joins TRBV19 to TRBJ2-5; D call uncertain. Per the germline V gene, CDR1 is LNHDA and CDR2 is SQIVND (reference sequence). This CDR3 is built from 15 residues. The ends were cut back, 7 bases at V and 5 bases at J, with 20 bases in the middle. CDR3 loop: CASMPDSLSSETQYF. Written as DNA, the CDR3 is TGTGCCAGTATGCCCGACTCGCTTAGTTCGGAGACCCAGTACTTC.

The J gene is TRBJ2-5, the V gene TRBV9, with 12 bases fitting TRBD2. Germline CDR1 is SGDLS and CDR2 is YYNGEE. V lost 2 bases, J lost 3 bases, and 8 bases stayed unmatched. The length of the CDR3 is 17 residues. The chain's CDR3 is CASSVSPSGGAEETQYF. CDR3 sequence (DNA): TGTGCCAGCAGCGTCAGCCCTAGCGGGGGGGCCGAAGAGACCCAGTACTTC.

The CDR3 here is CASSRGLETQYF. CDR3 nucleotide sequence: TGTGCCAGCTCCCGAGGGTTGGAGACCCAGTACTTC. The J gene is TRBJ2-5, the V gene TRBV11-3; TRBD2 is a possible D gene (5 bases). The CDR3 is 12 amino acids. The V end was cut by 8 bases, the J end by 5 bases, with 12 bases between. The germline V gene has CDR1 SGHNT and CDR2 YENEEA.

The chain combines TRBV12-2 with TRBJ2-7; whether TRBD2, the table's D call, matches the DNA was not checked. TRBV12-2 is described as a pseudogene. CDR3 length: 14 amino acids. For the CDR3, the DNA is TGTGCAAGTCGCGGCCCCTCGGAGGACTACGAGCAGTACTTC. Its translation is CASRGPSEDYEQYF.

This chain uses TRBV29-1 with TRBJ2-5; D is unresolved. The ends were cut back, 4 bases at V and 5 bases at J, with 11 bases in the middle. CDR1 is SQVTM and CDR2 is ANQGSEA in the germline V gene. This CDR3 is built from 12 residues. CDR3: CSVVVSSETQYF. DNA for the CDR3: TGCAGCGTTGTAGTCTCCTCGGAGACCCAGTACTTC.

The rearrangement joins TRBV7-9 to TRBJ2-6, with 10 bases fitting TRBD1. There are 19 residues in the CDR3. Looked up from germline, CDR1 is SEHNR and CDR2 is FQNEAQ (reference sequence). Losses at the gene ends were 5 bases for V and 1 base for J; bases not matched to a gene: 11. Here the CDR3 reads CASSPVPGQGRSGANVLTF. CDR3 sequence (DNA): TGTGCCAGCAGCCCCGTCCCGGGACAGGGGAGATCTGGGGCCAACGTCCTGACTTTC.

The J gene is TRBJ2-6, the V gene TRBV7-3; TRBD1 matches 7 bases. From germline, CDR1 is SGHTA and CDR2 FQGTGA. With 1 base clipped from V and 1 base from J, the junction kept 4 bases outside the gene matches. This CDR3 has 17 residues. The CDR3 reads CASSLMGQKSGANVLTF. CDR3 coding DNA: TGTGCCAGCAGCTTAATGGGACAGAAGTCTGGGGCCAACGTCCTGACTTTC.

A few counts support this clone. The chain has TRBV6-5 and TRBJ1-4, with D possibly being TRBD1 (6 bases). Per the germline V gene, CDR1 is MNHEY and CDR2 is SVGAGI. The CDR3 is 15 amino acids. V lost 7 bases and J lost 8, with 20 bases in between. CDR3 sequence: CASKKFSGVEEKLFF. The CDR3 bases are TGTGCCAGCAAAAAATTCTCAGGGGTGGAAGAAAAACTGTTTTTT.

This clone was detected only once. The genes are TRBV18 and TRBJ2-1; D remains ambiguous. V shed 2 bases and J shed 7 bases, with 6 bases lying between them. Germline values: CDR1 KGHSH, CDR2 LQKENI. CDR3 length: 12 residues. The CDR3 protein is CASSPLRNEQFF. The CDR3, as DNA: TGTGCCAGCTCACCATTGAGAAATGAGCAGTTCTTC.

The chain uses TRBV2 and TRBJ2-7; D uncertain. Germline CDR1 reads SNHLY; CDR2 reads FYNNEI. The ends were cut back, 8 bases at V and 5 bases at J, with 10 bases in the middle. This CDR3 comprises 11 residues. This CDR3 reads CASSPRNEQYF. For the CDR3, the DNA is TGTGCCAGCTCCCCTAGGAACGAGCAGTACTTC.

The chain joins TRBV27 to TRBJ1-1, with TRBD1 identical over 8 bases. Germline trimming cut 5 bases from V and 3 bases from J; bases unmatched to any gene: 8. The CDR3 loop spans 15 amino acids. Germline CDR1 reads MNHEY; CDR2 reads SMNVEV (reference sequence). As DNA, the CDR3 is TGTGCCAGCAGTCAACAGGGGGGGAGATACACTGAAGCTTTCTTT. This translates into CASSQQGGRYTEAFF.

J is TRBJ2-7 and V is TRBV7-9, with 7 bases lining up with TRBD1. Germline V gene lookup returns CDR1 SEHNR and CDR2 FQNEAQ (reference sequence). The V gene end was trimmed by 1 base and the J gene end by 2 bases; junction bases not matched to a gene: 5. CDR3 length: 15 amino acids. DNA for the CDR3: TGTGCCAGCAGCTTAGTTCTGCAGGGGGCCTACGAGCAGTACTTC. As protein: CASSLVLQGAYEQYF.

This chain connects TRBV25-1 to TRBJ2-7; possible D gene TRBD1, 5 bases. This CDR3 has 16 residues. Trimming left V 3 bases short and J 4 bases short, with 19 bases between. The V gene's germline CDR1 is MGHDK and CDR2 SYGVNS. CDR3 protein: CASSDPRVGIGYEQYF. The CDR3 nucleotides read TGTGCCAGCAGTGACCCCAGGGTAGGAATCGGGTACGAGCAGTACTTC.

The chain has TRBV25-1 and TRBJ1-2; 7 bases line up with TRBD1. The J segment lost 5 bases and the V segment lost 1 base, leaving 13 bases of the junction unmatched. The V gene's germline CDR1 is MGHDK and CDR2 SYGVNS. The CDR3 is 17 amino acids. CDR3 loop: CASSEFAVDRAGYGYTF. As DNA, the CDR3 is TGTGCCAGCAGTGAATTCGCGGTCGACAGGGCCGGGTATGGCTACACCTTC.

The chain combines TRBV19 with TRBJ1-5, with 8 positions matching TRBD1. Losses at the gene ends were 6 bases for V and 4 bases for J; bases not matched to a gene: 8. The CDR3 loop spans 15 amino acids. The germline CDR1 and CDR2 sequences are LNHDA and SQIVND (reference sequence). In nucleotides, the CDR3 is TGTGCCAGTAGATCCCAGGGGGCGAGGAATCAGCCCCAGCATTTT. Amino acids: CASRSQGARNQPQHF. Drawing the rest from reference TRBV19 and TRBJ1-5, the complete variable domain is DGGITQSPKYLFRKEGQNVTLSCEQNLNHDAMYWYRQDPGQGLRLIYYSQIVNDFQKGDIAEGYSVSREKKESFPLTVTSAQKNPTAFYLCASRSQGARNQPQHFGDGTRLSIL.

The chain combines TRBV4-1 with TRBJ2-1, with 11 bases fitting TRBD1. The CDR3 extends over 16 amino acids. Unmatched junction bases numbered 9, after V lost 3 bases and J lost 8 bases. The germline V gene has CDR1 MGHRA and CDR2 YSYEKL. As DNA, the CDR3 is TGCGCCAGCAGCCAGACCGTGGACAGGGGGCGGGATGAGCAGTTCTTC. Translation gives CASSQTVDRGRDEQFF.

The V and J genes are TRBV19 and TRBJ1-6; a weak D match, TRBD1 (5 bases). Germline V gene data show CDR1 as LNHDA and CDR2 as SQIVND (reference sequence). Trimming left V 10 bases short and J 8 bases short, with 18 bases between. The CDR3 totals 14 residues. CDR3 sequence (DNA): TGTGCCACCAGCGGGGGTCCACCCGATTCACCCCTCCACTTT. Its translation is CATSGGPPDSPLHF.

V usage is TRBV10-1 and J usage is TRBJ2-2, with 11 bases identical to TRBD2. From germline, CDR1 is WNHNN and CDR2 SYGVQD (reference sequence). This CDR3 contains 15 residues. V lost 6 bases and J lost 6; bases outside the gene matches: 6. DNA of the CDR3: TGCGCCAGCAGCCCCGGGACTAGCGGCGCCGGGGAGCTGTTTTTT. This codes for CASSPGTSGAGELFF.

V usage is TRBV9 and J usage is TRBJ1-2; D is uncertain. This CDR3 region has 15 residues. V was cut by 3 bases and J by 0 bases, with 12 bases left in between. Germline V gene lookup returns CDR1 SGDLS and CDR2 YYNGEE. The CDR3 DNA sequence: TGTGCCAGCAGCGCCGGCGGCGAAGCTAACTATGGCTACACCTTC. This codes for CASSAGGEANYGYTF.